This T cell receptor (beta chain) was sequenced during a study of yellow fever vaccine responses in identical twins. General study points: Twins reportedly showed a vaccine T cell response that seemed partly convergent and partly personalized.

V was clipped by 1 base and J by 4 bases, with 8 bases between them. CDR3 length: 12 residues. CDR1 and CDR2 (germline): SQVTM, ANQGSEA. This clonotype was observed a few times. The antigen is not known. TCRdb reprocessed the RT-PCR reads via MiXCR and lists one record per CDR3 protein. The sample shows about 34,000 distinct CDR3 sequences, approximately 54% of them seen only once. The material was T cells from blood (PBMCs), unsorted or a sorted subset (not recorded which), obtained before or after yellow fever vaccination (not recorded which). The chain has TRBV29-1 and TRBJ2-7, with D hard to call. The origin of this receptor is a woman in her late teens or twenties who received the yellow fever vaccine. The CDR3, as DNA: TGCAGCGTTGAAGGCGGCAGGTACGAGCAGTACTTC. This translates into CSVEGGRYEQYF.